Listed here are 23 T cell receptor beta chains from one sample, sequenced in a study of control samples from healthy donors and cancer patients. Profiling relied on immunoSEQ multiplex PCR, and the TCRdb table lists in-frame clones only, not all of them. This table holds 110,000 to 150,000 clones, around 86% found once. Sequences were obtained from blood. The receptors originated from a man aged 25 to 40 in good health.

The chain recombines TRBV27 with TRBJ2-7, with D perhaps TRBD1 (5 bases). Germline V CDR1 and CDR2: MNHEY, SMNVEV (reference sequence). V gave up 3 bases and J gave up 0 bases, with 6 bases separating them. The CDR3 has 13 amino acids. The CDR3 DNA reads as TGTGCCAGCAGTTTCCAGGGCTCCTACGAGCAGTACTTC. This encodes CASSFQGSYEQYF.

In its sample, this clone was seen a few times. The chain uses TRBV6-1 and TRBJ1-1; D gene uncertain. The germline gives CDR1 MNHNS, CDR2 SASEGT. The CDR3 is 15 amino acids. The V end lost 0 bases, the J end lost 1 base, and 9 bases lay between the germline ends. The CDR3 bases are TGTGCCAGCAGTGAAGCTGGGTGGGGGAACACTGAAGCTTTCTTT. Translation: CASSEAGWGNTEAFF.

In its sample, this clone was seen a few times. This rearrangement joins TRBV19 to TRBJ1-5, with TRBD1 as a possible D gene (6 bases). Germline CDR1 LNHDA, CDR2 SQIVND (reference sequence). The CDR3 is made up of 14 amino acids. V lost 4 bases, J lost 7 bases, and 14 bases lay in between. The CDR3 coding sequence is TGTGCCAGTAGTAGGGGGACAAGTTGGCAGCCCCAGCATTTT. This encodes CASSRGTSWQPQHF.

The J gene is TRBJ1-1, the V gene TRBV18; possible D gene TRBD1, 5 bases. Trimming removed 4 bases at V and 5 bases at J, with 17 bases between. CDR3 length: 15 residues. The germline V gene has CDR1 KGHSH and CDR2 LQKENI. The CDR3 reads CASSQQKGVGTEAFF. CDR3 nucleotides: TGTGCCAGCTCACAGCAGAAAGGGGTAGGAACTGAAGCTTTCTTT.

The gene calls are TRBV10-3 and TRBJ2-5; a weak D match, TRBD2 (6 bases). The CDR3 is made up of 16 amino acids. V was trimmed by 6 bases and J by 6 bases, leaving 23 bases between them. Germline loops: CDR1 ENHRY, CDR2 SYGVKD. CDR3 coding DNA: TGTGCCATCAGCGCGGGGAGTAATAGCAGGAACCAGACCCAGTACTTC. This translates into CAISAGSNSRNQTQYF.

The gene calls are TRBV30 and TRBJ1-1; TRBD1 aligns across 7 bases. CDR3 size: 13 residues. CDR1 is GTSNPN, CDR2 SVGIG, per germline (reference sequence). The V gene end was trimmed by 4 bases and the J gene end by 7 bases; junction bases not matched to a gene: 9. The CDR3 nucleotides read TGTGCCTGGAACAGGGGAGGAACAAGTGAAGCTTTCTTT. It encodes CAWNRGGTSEAFF.

This clone was detected only once. The chain recombines TRBV3-1 (or the pseudogene TRBV3-2) with TRBJ2-7; 7 bases agree with TRBD1. CDR1 LGHDT and CDR2 YNNKEL come from the germline V gene (reference sequence). The CDR3 is 15 residues long. After removal of 4 bases from V and 3 bases from J, the junction contained 9 bases not matched to a gene. The chain's CDR3 is CASSPWTGTVYEQYF. The DNA for the CDR3 is TGTGCCAGCAGCCCCTGGACAGGAACGGTCTACGAGCAGTACTTC.

This chain joins TRBV12-3 or TRBV12-4 and TRBJ2-4; D call uncertain. V lost 6 bases to trimming and J lost 6 bases, with 6 bases between them. The CDR3 length is 11 residues. Here the CDR3 DNA reads TGTGCCAGCAGCTTGGGAAACATTCAGTACTTC. It specifies CASSLGNIQYF.

V usage is TRBV5-4 and J usage is TRBJ1-6, with D perhaps matching TRBD1 (6 bases). CDR1 is SGHNT and CDR2 is YYREEE in the germline V gene (reference sequence). V was shortened by 5 bases and J by 10 bases, with 19 bases between the two germline ends. The CDR3 is made up of 15 amino acids. In nucleotides, the CDR3 is TGTGCCAGCAGACCGAGGGGGGGGAGCTCCTCACCCCTCCACTTT. Translating it yields CASRPRGGSSSPLHF.

V is TRBV27 and J is TRBJ1-2, with 9 nucleotides matching TRBD1. The length of the CDR3 is 15 residues. Per the germline V gene, CDR1 is MNHEY and CDR2 is SMNVEV (reference sequence). V lost 3 bases and J lost 6; bases outside the gene matches: 8. CDR3 sequence reads: CASSFYRGQIDGYTF. As DNA, the CDR3 is TGTGCCAGCAGTTTTTACAGGGGGCAAATTGATGGCTACACCTTC.

This clone occurred once. The chain employs TRBV7-2 and TRBJ2-3; TRBD2 matches 9 bases. Trimming cost V 4 bases and J 2 bases; bases outside gene matches: 1. The CDR3 is 14 residues long. CDR1 SGHTA and CDR2 FQGNSA come from the germline V gene. CDR3 nucleotide sequence: TGTGCCAGCAGCTCTAGCGGGAACACAGATACGCAGTATTTT. Translating it yields CASSSSGNTDTQYF.

For this clone: Other DNA sequences within the sample encode an identical CDR3. The chain combines TRBV7-2 with TRBJ2-7; D is unresolved. Trimming left V 3 bases short and J 2 bases short, with 8 bases between. CDR1 SGHTA and CDR2 FQGNSA come from the germline V gene. The CDR3 extends over 13 amino acids. In DNA, the CDR3 is TGTGCCAGCAGCTTCCGAGGCACCTACGAGCAGTACTTC. It yields the protein CASSFRGTYEQYF.

This chain connects TRBV6-4 to TRBJ1-2, with 7 positions matching TRBD1. With 3 bases clipped from V and 0 bases from J, the junction kept 1 base outside the gene matches. The CDR3 covers 14 residues. Germline CDR1 MRHNA, CDR2 SNTAGT. The CDR3 DNA sequence: TGTGCCAGCAGTGAGGGGACAGCTAACTATGGCTACACCTTC. This sequence encodes CASSEGTANYGYTF.

This clone was counted at least ten times. CDR3 sequence reads: CASSEGASTDTQYF. Here the CDR3 DNA reads TGTGCCAGCAGTGAGGGGGCTAGCACAGATACGCAGTATTTT. This chain connects TRBV6-4 to TRBJ2-3; D perhaps matches TRBD1 (6 bases). This CDR3 has 14 amino acids. Germline V gene sequence: CDR1 MRHNA, CDR2 SNTAGT. Trimming cost V 3 bases and J 0 bases, with 7 bases left between them.

This chain connects TRBV7-2 to TRBJ2-7; perhaps TRBD2 as D (5 bases). The germline V gene encodes CDR1 SGHTA and CDR2 FQGNSA. The CDR3 contains 15 residues. Trimming shortened V by 5 bases and J by 3 bases, and 17 bases separated the two germline ends. As DNA, the CDR3 is TGTGCCAGCAGCGCGAGCGGTCCATACGACTACGAGCAGTACTTC. The encoded protein is CASSASGPYDYEQYF.

CDR3 protein: CASRAVEGNYGYTF. The CDR3 DNA is TGTGCCAGCAGGGCCGTAGAGGGGAACTATGGCTACACCTTC. The chain links TRBV9 to TRBJ1-2, with D maybe TRBD1 (5 bases). V lost 5 bases, J lost 2 bases, and 13 bases lay in between. The CDR3 has 14 residues. Looked up from germline, CDR1 is SGDLS and CDR2 is YYNGEE.

The chain links TRBV29-1 to TRBJ1-2, with D possibly TRBD1 on 5 matching bases. Trimming pared 6 bases from V and 2 bases from J, leaving 13 bases between. This CDR3 region has 13 residues. Per the germline V gene, CDR1 is SQVTM and CDR2 is ANQGSEA. This chain's CDR3 is CSVEGRTNYGYTF. The DNA of the CDR3 is TGCAGCGTGGAGGGACGGACAAACTATGGCTACACCTTC.

This sequence joins TRBV30 and TRBJ1-1, with D hard to call. The CDR3 contains 13 residues. V lost 0 bases to trimming and J lost 8 bases, with 13 bases between them. The germline V gene has CDR1 GTSNPN and CDR2 SVGIG (reference sequence). The CDR3, as DNA: TGTGCCTGGAGTGTAAAGTCCTGGGGAGAAGCTTTCTTT. Its translation is CAWSVKSWGEAFF.

This chain connects TRBV27 to TRBJ2-2; D not certain. Trimming took 4 bases from V and 1 from J, leaving 10 bases between them. Germline V gene lookup returns CDR1 MNHEY and CDR2 SMNVEV (reference sequence). CDR3 size: 15 residues. The CDR3 sequence: CASSSAVRNTGELFF. DNA of the CDR3: TGTGCCAGCAGTTCCGCCGTGAGGAACACCGGGGAGCTGTTTTTT.

Comments on this clone: Within the sample, other DNA sequences also encode this same CDR3. The rearrangement links TRBV24-1 to TRBJ1-5; TRBD1 matches at 8 bases. The CDR3 contains 15 residues. Unmatched junction bases numbered 4, after V lost 4 bases and J lost 3 bases. Germline CDR1 KGHDR, CDR2 SFDVKD. CDR3 sequence (DNA): TGTGCCACCAGTGACCGGACAGGGAACAATCAGCCCCAGCATTTT. It yields the protein CATSDRTGNNQPQHF.

The rearrangement joins TRBV25-1 to TRBJ2-1; possible D gene TRBD2, 5 bases. CDR1 and CDR2 (germline): MGHDK, SYGVNS. The ends were cut back, 5 bases at V and 0 bases at J, with 14 bases in the middle. CDR3 size: 16 residues. The CDR3 DNA reads TGTGCCAGCAGTACGACTACACTTAGCTCCTACAATGAGCAGTTCTTC. It yields the protein CASSTTTLSSYNEQFF. Drawing the rest from reference TRBV25-1 and TRBJ2-1, the complete variable domain is EADIYQTPRYLVIGTGKKITLECSQTMGHDKMYWYQQDPGMELHLIHYSYGVNSTEKGDLSSESTVSRIRTEHFPLTLESARPSHTSQYLCASSTTTLSSYNEQFFGPGTRLTVL.

The chain recombines TRBV5-4 with TRBJ2-3; 8 bases line up with TRBD2. The germline V gene has CDR1 SGHNT and CDR2 YYREEE (reference sequence). CDR3 length equals 15 residues. The ends lost 1 base at V and 5 bases at J; junction bases unmatched: 6. The CDR3 DNA reads as TGTGCCAGCAGCTTGAGGGGCGGGGGGAGAGATACGCAGTATTTT. Its protein is CASSLRGGGRDTQYF. The variable domain in full, with the rest retrieved from reference TRBV5-4 and TRBJ2-3, is ETGVTQSPTHLIKTRGQQVTLRCSSQSGHNTVSWYQQALGQGPQFIFQYYREEENGRGNFPPRFSGLQFPNYSSELNVNALELDDSALYLCASSLRGGGRDTQYFGPGTRLTVL.

The V and J genes are TRBV7-2 and TRBJ1-3, with 7 bases fitting TRBD1. V gave up 4 bases and J gave up 1 base; unmatched junction bases: 1. Germline-derived CDR1 and CDR2 are SGHTA and FQGNSA. This CDR3 comprises 14 residues. In DNA form, the CDR3 reads TGTGCCAGCAGCTCGGACAGGTCTGGAAACACCATATATTTT. Amino acids: CASSSDRSGNTIYF. Looking up the rest from reference TRBV7-2 and TRBJ1-3 gives the full variable domain: GAGVSQSPSNKVTEKGKDVELRCDPISGHTALYWYRQSLGQGLEFLIYFQGNSAPDKSGLPSDRFSAERTGGSVSTLTIQRTQQEDSAVYLCASSSDRSGNTIYFGEGSWLTVV.